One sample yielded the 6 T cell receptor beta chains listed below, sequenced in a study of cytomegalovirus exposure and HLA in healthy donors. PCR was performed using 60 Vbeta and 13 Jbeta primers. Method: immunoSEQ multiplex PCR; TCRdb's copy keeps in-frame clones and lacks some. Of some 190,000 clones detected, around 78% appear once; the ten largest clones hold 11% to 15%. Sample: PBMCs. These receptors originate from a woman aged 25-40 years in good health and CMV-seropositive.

CDR3 sequence (DNA): TGTGCCAGCAGGGGGGACAGCGAGCAGTACTTC. Translation gives CASRGDSEQYF. The gene calls are TRBV11-2 and TRBJ2-7; 7 bases agree with TRBD1. Trimming took 6 bases from V and 6 from J; bases not matched to a gene: 2. Germline V lookup: CDR1 SGHAT, CDR2 FQNNGV. The CDR3 spans 11 residues.

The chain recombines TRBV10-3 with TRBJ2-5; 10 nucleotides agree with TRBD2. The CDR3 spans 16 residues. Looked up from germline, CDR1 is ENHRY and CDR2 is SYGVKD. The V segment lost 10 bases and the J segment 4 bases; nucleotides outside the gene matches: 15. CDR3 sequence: CATQSPTSGKGETQYF. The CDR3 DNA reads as TGTGCCACCCAAAGCCCAACTAGCGGGAAGGGAGAGACCCAGTACTTC.

CDR3 loop: CASMGRGSSSTDTQYF. The CDR3 bases are TGTGCCAGTATGGGCAGGGGGAGTTCTAGCACAGATACGCAGTATTTT. The chain joins TRBV19 to TRBJ2-3, with 7 bases identical to TRBD1. With V trimmed by 7 bases and J by 0 bases, 10 bases remained unmatched. Germline assignment: CDR1 LNHDA and CDR2 SQIVND (reference sequence). The CDR3 sequence is 16 residues long.

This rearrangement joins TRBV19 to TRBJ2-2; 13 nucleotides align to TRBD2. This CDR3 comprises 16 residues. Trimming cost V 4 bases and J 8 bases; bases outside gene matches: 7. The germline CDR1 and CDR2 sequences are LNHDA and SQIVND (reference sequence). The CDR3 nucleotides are TGTGCCAGTAGTAGGACTAGCGGGAGCTTTAGAGGGGAGCTGTTTTTT. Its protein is CASSRTSGSFRGELFF.

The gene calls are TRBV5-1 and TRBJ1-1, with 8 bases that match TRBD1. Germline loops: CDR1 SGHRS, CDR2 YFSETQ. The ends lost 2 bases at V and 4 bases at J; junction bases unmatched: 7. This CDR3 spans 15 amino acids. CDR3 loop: CASSFPQGASTEAFF. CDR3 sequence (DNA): TGCGCCAGCAGCTTTCCCCAGGGGGCGAGCACTGAAGCTTTCTTT. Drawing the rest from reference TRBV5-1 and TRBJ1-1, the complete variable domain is KAGVTQTPRYLIKTRGQQVTLSCSPISGHRSVSWYQQTPGQGLQFLFEYFSETQRNKGNFPGRFSGRQFSNSRSEMNVSTLELGDSALYLCASSFPQGASTEAFFGQGTRLTVV.

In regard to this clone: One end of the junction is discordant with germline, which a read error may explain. CDR3 amino acids: CSAEQGNYGYTF. CDR3 bases: TGCAGCGCTGAACAGGGGAACTATGGCTACACCTTC. The chain joins TRBV29-1 to TRBJ1-2, with 7 positions matching TRBD1. The germline gives CDR1 SQVTM, CDR2 ANQGSEA. This CDR3 spans 12 amino acids. Filled out from reference TRBV29-1 and TRBJ1-2, the complete variable domain reads SAVISQKPSRDICQRGTSLTIQCQVDSQVTMMFWYRQQPGQSLTLIATANQGSEATYESGFVIDKFPISRPNLTFSTLTVSNMSPEDSSIYLCSAEQGNYGYTFGSGTRLTVV.